The T cell receptor (beta chain) described here comes from a study of shared clonotypes between healthy human individuals. Study overall: Aged 18 to 49, the donors were a couple of women and three men. Each donor contributed plates that comprised three CD4 naive, three CD4 memory, two CD8 naive and one CD8 memory. Study results and limitations: Compared with memory subsets, naive subsets generally had larger estimated richness.

CD45RO-negative, CCR7-positively selected cells formed the naive CD8 fraction, excluding terminally differentiated effector memory CD45RA+ cells. In the case of this clone: Its antigen is not identified.

Germline CDR1 MGHRA, CDR2 YSYEKL. CDR3 length: 13 residues. Between the trimmed V and J ends, which lost 5 bases and 1 base, there was a span of 9 bases. Deep was the level at which the assay was run. TCRdb's copy holds only in-frame clones and misses some; the assay was immunoSEQ multiplex PCR. The sample contains fewer than 1 million clones, just over 95% of which appear only once. Sequenced sample: naive CD8+ T cells sorted from blood. This chain links TRBV4-1 with TRBJ2-7; no clear D gene. The TCR sequence derives from a young man in good health. CDR3 region: CASSAAGSYEQYF. DNA of the CDR3: TGCGCCAGCAGCGCAGCTGGTTCCTACGAGCAGTACTTC.